Sequencing of this TCR beta chain was carried out in a study of patients and donors after allogeneic stem cell transplantation. Germline CDR1 and CDR2: LGHDT and YNNKEL (reference sequence). CDR3 length equals 13 residues. With 4 bases removed from V and 10 bases from J, the gap between germline ends came to 11 bases. Using its own MiXCR run on the RT-PCR reads, TCRdb lists one record per CDR3 protein. The sample has about 110,000 distinct CDR3 sequences, around 33% seen once. The chain is built from TRBV3-1 and TRBJ1-6; D is perhaps TRBD1 (6 bases). Input material: blood, either unsorted or a sorted T cell fraction (not recorded which). The receptor's source is a human donor who was either an allogeneic HSCT recipient or a stem cell or donor lymphocyte infusion donor (not recorded which). It is not recorded whose cells these are; they may come from a transplant donor. Here the CDR3 DNA reads TGTGCCAGCAGCCTCCAGGGGAGATCACCCCTCCACTTT. Protein product: CASSLQGRSPLHF.